What follows are 26 T cell receptor beta chains derived from one specimen sequenced in a study of blood T cell repertoires in COVID-19. Produced via immunoSEQ multiplex PCR; TCRdb's table is partial and in-frame only. Here the sample spans about 180,000 clones, 60% to 80% being singletons. The sample comprised PBMCs or T cells enriched from blood (not recorded which). The receptors were gathered from a woman in her fifties or sixties who had recovered from COVID-19.

The sample holds one count of this clone. The chain is built from TRBV19 and TRBJ1-5; possibly TRBD1 for D (6 bases). This CDR3 spans 16 amino acids. The germline CDR1 and CDR2 sequences are LNHDA and SQIVND (reference sequence). V was trimmed by 1 base and J by 7 bases, leaving 17 bases between them. The CDR3 here is CASSIVSGGRGQPQHF. CDR3 coding DNA: TGTGCCAGTAGTATAGTGAGCGGGGGCCGGGGACAGCCCCAGCATTTT.

Here the CDR3 DNA reads TGTGCCAGCAGTTCTACAGGGGGCAGGGGCTACACCTTC. Translated: CASSSTGGRGYTF. The J gene is TRBJ1-2, the V gene TRBV28; 9 bases agree with TRBD1. Per the germline V gene, CDR1 is MDHEN and CDR2 is SYDVKM. This CDR3 comprises 13 residues. Trimming cost V 4 bases and J 8 bases; bases outside gene matches: 5.

V usage is TRBV6-1 and J usage is TRBJ1-6, with D hard to call. CDR3 length: 16 residues. V lost 0 bases, J lost 10 bases, and 16 bases lay in between. The germline V gene encodes CDR1 MNHNS and CDR2 SASEGT. Here the CDR3 reads CASSEALGKSRSPLHF. The DNA for the CDR3 is TGTGCCAGCAGTGAAGCTCTAGGCAAATCTCGATCACCCCTCCACTTT.

The chain carries TRBV3-1 (or the pseudogene TRBV3-2) and TRBJ2-7, with D possibly matching TRBD2 (5 bases). This CDR3 is 12 amino acids long. V gave up 10 bases and J gave up 5 bases, with 15 bases separating them. Germline V lookup: CDR1 LGHDT, CDR2 YNNKEL (reference sequence). The CDR3 sequence is CATRDLSDEQYF. DNA of the CDR3: TGTGCCACCCGGGATTTGTCCGACGAGCAGTACTTC.

This clone was detected once. This sequence joins TRBV12-1 and TRBJ2-2; the D call in the table, TRBD2, was not verified against the DNA. TRBV12-1 constitutes a pseudogene. The CDR3 runs to 15 residues. CDR3: CASSCAGTNTGELFF. CDR3 coding DNA: TGTGCCAGCAGCTGCGCCGGGACTAACACCGGGGAGCTGTTTTTT.

J is TRBJ1-4 and V is TRBV9, with 9 bases that match TRBD1. V gave up 2 bases and J gave up 6 bases; unmatched junction bases: 2. Germline CDR1 reads SGDLS; CDR2 reads YYNGEE. The CDR3 has 14 residues. Written as DNA, the CDR3 is TGTGCCAGCAGCGTGGGACAGGGAGATGAAAAACTGTTTTTT. Translation: CASSVGQGDEKLFF.

The chain has TRBV5-1 and TRBJ1-4; a possible D gene is TRBD1 (5 bases). The CDR3 covers 14 residues. V gave up 4 bases and J gave up 2 bases, with 9 bases separating them. The germline V gene encodes CDR1 SGHRS and CDR2 YFSETQ. The chain's CDR3 is CASSATVTNEKLFF. Written as DNA, the CDR3 is TGCGCCAGCAGCGCGACAGTCACTAATGAAAAACTGTTTTTT.

This clone showed up just a few times. The chain recombines TRBV9 with TRBJ2-1, with 10 positions matching TRBD2. The CDR3 covers 15 residues. CDR1 and CDR2 (germline): SGDLS, YYNGEE. The V gene end was trimmed by 7 bases and the J gene end by 3 bases; junction bases not matched to a gene: 7. The CDR3 loop reads CASRRGLADYNEQFF. CDR3 coding DNA: TGTGCCAGCCGCAGAGGACTAGCGGACTACAATGAGCAGTTCTTC.

This sequence joins TRBV28 and TRBJ1-5; TRBD1 agrees at 7 bases. Germline lookup yields CDR1 MDHEN and CDR2 SYDVKM. This CDR3 region has 17 residues. V was clipped by 6 bases and J by 0 bases; unmatched bases: 11. As DNA, the CDR3 is TGTGCCAGCAGCTATACGGGACAGCGTTATAGCAATCAGCCCCAGCATTTT. Translated: CASSYTGQRYSNQPQHF.

The chain employs TRBV4-2 and TRBJ2-2, with a tentative D call TRBD2 (6 bases). Germline V gene sequence: CDR1 LGHNA, CDR2 YNFKEQ. The germline V and J ends were trimmed by 1 base and 6 bases, with 9 bases remaining between them. The length of the CDR3 is 14 residues. The CDR3 spells CASSQASAPGELFF. The CDR3 nucleotides read TGTGCCAGCAGCCAAGCTAGCGCTCCCGGGGAGCTGTTTTTT.

The CDR3 nucleotides are TGTGCCAGCAGCGACCTAGCGGCCAGGGACTACGAGCAGTACTTC. Its protein product is CASSDLAARDYEQYF. This sequence joins TRBV5-4 and TRBJ2-7; 7 bases are shared with TRBD2. Germline CDR1 SGHNT, CDR2 YYREEE (reference sequence). Trimming removed 4 bases from V and 3 bases from J; junction bases left unmatched: 10. This CDR3 contains 15 residues.

This clone was detected only a few times. This rearrangement joins TRBV28 to TRBJ1-4; no reliable D call. Trimming pared 3 bases from V and 8 bases from J, leaving 4 bases between. CDR1 and CDR2 (germline): MDHEN, SYDVKM. The CDR3 loop spans 11 amino acids. The CDR3 protein is CASSLQEKLFF. CDR3 DNA sequence: TGTGCCAGCAGTTTGCAGGAAAAACTGTTTTTT.

This chain joins TRBV28 and TRBJ1-5; no clear D gene. This CDR3 region has 12 residues. The ends were cut back, 5 bases at V and 5 bases at J, with 7 bases in the middle. CDR1 MDHEN and CDR2 SYDVKM come from the germline V gene. Written as DNA, the CDR3 is TGTGCCAGCAGTCCTCGGGATCAGCCCCAGCATTTT. Amino acids: CASSPRDQPQHF.

This chain links TRBV6-5 with TRBJ2-7, with 9 positions matching TRBD1. V gave up 6 bases and J gave up 6 bases; unmatched junction bases: 12. This CDR3 is built from 15 residues. In germline, CDR1 is MNHEY, CDR2 SVGAGI. The CDR3 DNA reads TGTGCCAGCAGGAGAGGGACAGGGCAGGGGCCCGAGCAGTACTTC. Amino acid sequence: CASRRGTGQGPEQYF.

This clone was detected a few times. This chain connects TRBV6-5 to TRBJ2-7, with D tentatively TRBD1 (5 bases). CDR1 and CDR2 (germline): MNHEY, SVGAGI. The germline V and J ends were trimmed by 3 bases and 4 bases, with 16 bases remaining between them. CDR3 length: 15 residues. DNA for the CDR3: TGTGCCAGCAGTTATTGGTCCCACGGACAATACGAGCAGTACTTC. It translates to CASSYWSHGQYEQYF.

This chain connects TRBV5-4 to TRBJ2-2; 8 bases are a match to TRBD1. The V and J ends lost 4 bases and 0 bases, in that order; junction bases with no gene match: 11. The V gene's germline CDR1 is SGHNT and CDR2 YYREEE (reference sequence). This CDR3 region has 18 residues. The CDR3 DNA is TGTGCCAGCAGCCCCCGAGGAAGGACAGGGCCGAACACCGGGGAGCTGTTTTTT. Its translation: CASSPRGRTGPNTGELFF.

The chain couples TRBV15 to TRBJ2-3, with 12 bases matching TRBD2. The junction had 8 bases not matched to a gene; V was cut back by 4 bases and J by 6 bases. CDR1 and CDR2 from the germline V gene are LNHNV and YYDKDF (reference sequence). The CDR3 covers 16 residues. The CDR3 reads CATSTGLAGLGDTQYF. The CDR3 DNA follows: TGTGCCACCAGCACAGGACTAGCGGGGTTGGGGGATACGCAGTATTTT.

V and J are TRBV28 and TRBJ2-7; 11 bases match TRBD2. The V segment lost 4 bases and the J segment 6 bases; nucleotides outside the gene matches: 2. This CDR3 region has 13 residues. Germline assignment: CDR1 MDHEN and CDR2 SYDVKM. CDR3 nucleotide sequence: TGTGCCAGCAGTTGGGGACTAGCGGTCGAGCAGTACTTC. Translated, it gives CASSWGLAVEQYF. The full variable domain, in which reference TRBV28 and TRBJ2-7 provide the parts outside the CDR3, is DVKVTQSSRYLVKRTGEKVFLECVQDMDHENMFWYRQDPGLGLRLIYFSYDVKMKEKGDIPEGYSVSREKKERFSLILESASTNQTSMYLCASSWGLAVEQYFGPGTRLTVT.

This clone was seen more than once but under ten times. This chain links TRBV27 with TRBJ2-1; D is possibly TRBD2 (5 bases). V was clipped by 3 bases and J by 3 bases, with 15 bases between them. This CDR3 comprises 16 residues. CDR1 and CDR2 from the germline V gene are MNHEY and SMNVEV (reference sequence). Here the CDR3 DNA reads TGTGCCAGCAGTTTTGTCGGTGCGGGCCGCTACAATGAGCAGTTCTTC. Its protein is CASSFVGAGRYNEQFF.

The chain combines TRBV4-1 with TRBJ2-3, with D tentatively TRBD1 (5 bases). The CDR3 length is 16 residues. V lost 2 bases to trimming and J lost 6 bases, with 18 bases between them. Germline loops: CDR1 MGHRA, CDR2 YSYEKL. The CDR3 DNA is TGCGCCAGCAGCCAATTGGGCAGGGTCGATTTTGATACGCAGTATTTT. It translates to CASSQLGRVDFDTQYF.

This chain links TRBV24-1 with TRBJ2-1, with 8 bases aligning to TRBD2. Germline lookup yields CDR1 KGHDR and CDR2 SFDVKD. This CDR3 is 16 amino acids long. V gave up 8 bases and J gave up 3 bases; unmatched junction bases: 11. CDR3 DNA: TGTGCCACCAAAGGAACCCCGGGACTAGACTACAATGAGCAGTTCTTC. Translating it yields CATKGTPGLDYNEQFF.

The V and J genes are TRBV4-3 and TRBJ1-5, with D unresolved. The germline V gene encodes CDR1 LGHNA and CDR2 YSLEER. This CDR3 contains 15 residues. Trimming removed 4 bases from V and 5 bases from J, with 15 bases in between. The CDR3: CASSPRGRSDQPQHF. CDR3 DNA: TGCGCCAGCAGCCCCCGTGGCAGGTCAGATCAGCCCCAGCATTTT.

The J gene is TRBJ1-3, the V gene TRBV5-1, with 8 bases lining up with TRBD1. CDR3 length: 16 amino acids. Germline CDR1 and CDR2: SGHRS and YFSETQ. The ends lost 0 bases at V and 4 bases at J; junction bases unmatched: 6. CDR3: CASSLAGQGQGNTIYF. CDR3 in DNA: TGCGCCAGCAGCTTGGCCGGACAGGGTCAGGGAAACACCATATATTTT.

J is TRBJ1-1 and V is TRBV19; tentative D call: TRBD1 (5 bases). The CDR3 is 14 amino acids. Trimming removed 4 bases from V and 1 base from J, with 10 bases in between. Germline V gives CDR1 LNHDA, CDR2 SQIVND (reference sequence). CDR3 in DNA: TGTGCCAGTAGTACGCCCGGACAGAACACTGAAGCTTTCTTT. It encodes CASSTPGQNTEAFF.

This rearrangement joins TRBV6-2 or TRBV6-3 to TRBJ1-2, with 7 bases lining up with TRBD1. The J segment lost 4 bases and the V segment lost 4 bases, leaving 12 bases of the junction unmatched. CDR3 length: 16 amino acids. Germline V gene data show CDR1 as MNHEY and CDR2 as SVGEGT. This CDR3 reads CASSLGQTSLFYGYTF. The CDR3 DNA reads TGTGCCAGCAGTTTGGGACAGACCTCCCTCTTCTATGGCTACACCTTC.

The V and J genes are TRBV20-1 and TRBJ2-5; 9 bases fit TRBD2. V lost 3 bases and J lost 5; bases outside the gene matches: 4. Per germline, CDR1 DFQATT and CDR2 SNEGSKA (reference sequence). CDR3 size: 13 residues. CDR3 nucleotide sequence: TGCAGTGCTAGTCTAGCGGGATACGAGACCCAGTACTTC. This codes for CSASLAGYETQYF.